The 24 T cell receptor beta chains given below trace back to one sample, sequenced in a study of T cell responses to AZD1222 COVID-19 vaccine. The assay was immunoSEQ multiplex PCR, and TCRdb's table has in-frame clones only and misses some. In the table there are fewer than 100,000 clones, 88% of which are singletons. Source: peripheral blood, taken 28 days after the second AZD1222 dose. These receptors were obtained from an adult who received the AZD1222 COVID-19 vaccine.

In its sample, this clone was seen once. V gene TRBV7-8 combines with J gene TRBJ2-7, with a possible D match to TRBD2 (6 bases). Trimming shortened V by 2 bases and J by 5 bases, and 16 bases separated the two germline ends. Germline lookup yields CDR1 SGHVS and CDR2 FQNEAQ. This CDR3 comprises 15 residues. CDR3 protein: CASSLTRSGGNEQYF. Here the CDR3 DNA reads TGTGCCAGCAGCTTAACCCGTTCTGGAGGGAACGAGCAGTACTTC.

The V and J genes are TRBV19 and TRBJ2-7; 10 positions agree with TRBD2. Germline CDR1 is LNHDA and CDR2 is SQIVND (reference sequence). The length of the CDR3 is 15 residues. The ends lost 6 bases at V and 0 bases at J; junction bases unmatched: 5. As DNA, the CDR3 is TGTGCCAGTAGGACACTAGCGGGAAACTCCTACGAGCAGTACTTC. This translates into CASRTLAGNSYEQYF.

This chain links TRBV19 with TRBJ1-5; TRBD1 agrees at 7 bases. The CDR3 totals 13 residues. The germline V gene has CDR1 LNHDA and CDR2 SQIVND (reference sequence). V gave up 10 bases and J gave up 3 bases; unmatched junction bases: 6. CDR3 nucleotides: TGTGCCACCTGGGACAGACCCAATCAGCCCCAGCATTTT. Amino acid sequence: CATWDRPNQPQHF.

This clone was recorded only once. The CDR3 DNA follows: TGCGCCAGCAGCTTCTGGGGGGAGGGCCACAATGAGCAGTTCTTC. This sequence encodes CASSFWGEGHNEQFF. This sequence joins TRBV5-1 and TRBJ2-1, with TRBD2 matching 7 bases. The V gene end was trimmed by 2 bases and the J gene end by 5 bases; junction bases not matched to a gene: 7. This CDR3 region has 15 residues. The germline gives CDR1 SGHRS, CDR2 YFSETQ. Filled out from reference TRBV5-1 and TRBJ2-1, the complete variable domain reads KAGVTQTPRYLIKTRGQQVTLSCSPISGHRSVSWYQQTPGQGLQFLFEYFSETQRNKGNFPGRFSGRQFSNSRSEMNVSTLELGDSALYLCASSFWGEGHNEQFFGPGTRLTVL.

The chain joins TRBV7-9 to TRBJ1-2; D possibly corresponds to TRBD1 (5 bases). Per the germline V gene, CDR1 is SEHNR and CDR2 is FQNEAQ (reference sequence). CDR3 length: 16 residues. Deletions cut 1 base from V and 6 bases from J, with 18 bases between. The CDR3 loop reads CASSLGFKGKEDGYTF. The CDR3 coding sequence is TGTGCCAGCAGCTTAGGGTTTAAGGGGAAAGAAGATGGCTACACCTTC.

This chain joins TRBV9 and TRBJ1-4; D unclear. The CDR3 has 15 residues. V lost 0 bases, J lost 8 bases, and 14 bases lay in between. Germline values: CDR1 SGDLS, CDR2 YYNGEE. CDR3 region: CASSVADRLSEKLFF. The DNA for the CDR3 is TGTGCCAGCAGCGTAGCCGACCGGCTTTCGGAAAAACTGTTTTTT.

The chain is built from TRBV6-5 and TRBJ1-2; 8 bases agree with TRBD1. This CDR3 spans 15 amino acids. V lost 8 bases and J lost 1; bases outside the gene matches: 9. Germline V gene sequence: CDR1 MNHEY, CDR2 SVGAGI. The CDR3 loop is CASGISGGYNYGYTF. In nucleotides, the CDR3 is TGTGCCAGCGGTATATCAGGGGGCTATAACTATGGCTACACCTTC.

The chain carries TRBV6-5 and TRBJ1-5; D is ambiguous. V lost 0 bases and J lost 6, with 9 bases in between. CDR1 is MNHEY, CDR2 SVGAGI, per germline. This CDR3 has 14 residues. The CDR3 sequence: CASSYSIGFQPQHF. In DNA form, the CDR3 reads TGTGCCAGCAGTTACTCGATTGGTTTTCAGCCCCAGCATTTT.

V and J are TRBV30 and TRBJ1-1; D is undetermined. The CDR3 contains 14 residues. V lost 6 bases and J lost 0, with 14 bases in between. Germline V lookup: CDR1 GTSNPN, CDR2 SVGIG (reference sequence). CDR3 amino acids: CACSLRRLNTEAFF. The CDR3 DNA reads TGTGCCTGTTCTCTCAGGCGGCTGAACACTGAAGCTTTCTTT.

V gene TRBV7-8 combines with J gene TRBJ1-5, with a weak D call TRBD1 (6 bases). Between the trimmed V and J ends, which lost 2 bases and 5 bases, there was a span of 7 bases. Germline CDR1 SGHVS, CDR2 FQNEAQ. This CDR3 is built from 13 residues. The CDR3 is CASSLRGDQPQHF. The CDR3 DNA sequence: TGTGCCAGCAGCTTAAGGGGGGATCAGCCCCAGCATTTT. Variable domain in full (rest from reference TRBV7-8 and TRBJ1-5): GAGVSQSPRYKVAKRGQDVALRCDPISGHVSLFWYQQALGQGPEFLTYFQNEAQLDKSGLPSDRFFAERPEGSVSTLKIQRTQQEDSAVYLCASSLRGDQPQHFGDGTRLSIL.

The chain couples TRBV28 to TRBJ2-1; 8 nucleotides line up with TRBD1. Losses at the gene ends were 6 bases for V and 1 base for J; bases not matched to a gene: 5. CDR1 is MDHEN and CDR2 is SYDVKM in the germline V gene. CDR3 size: 15 residues. The CDR3 DNA follows: TGTGCCAGCAGCCCGCAGGGGGCGTCCTACAATGAGCAGTTCTTC. Amino acid sequence: CASSPQGASYNEQFF.

This chain uses TRBV10-3 with TRBJ2-3; 7 nucleotides align to TRBD2. V lost 6 bases to trimming and J lost 0 bases; unmatched junction nucleotides: 6. The CDR3 length is 15 residues. Germline CDR1 and CDR2: ENHRY and SYGVKD. The DNA of the CDR3 is TGTGCCATCAGCTCCGGGACTACTAGCACAGATACGCAGTATTTT. As protein: CAISSGTTSTDTQYF.

V is TRBV5-1 and J is TRBJ1-2, with D uncertain. CDR3 length: 12 residues. Trimming cost V 0 bases and J 6 bases, with 6 bases left between them. Germline values: CDR1 SGHRS, CDR2 YFSETQ. For the CDR3, the DNA is TGCGCCAGCAGCTTGGCTTCAGATGGCTACACCTTC. Translation: CASSLASDGYTF.

The table lists this clone with a count of one. Relative to the germline gene, one junction end is altered; a read error may explain this. The J gene is TRBJ1-2, the V gene TRBV2; 9 bases agree with TRBD1. CDR1 is SNHLY and CDR2 is FYNNEI in the germline V gene. CDR3 size: 13 residues. The chain's CDR3 is CASSVGPGQGVAF. The DNA for the CDR3 is TGTGCCAGCAGTGTTGGCCCGGGACAGGGCGTCGCCTTC.

The chain has TRBV5-6 and TRBJ1-5, with 7 bases that match TRBD1. Trimming removed 2 bases from V and 0 bases from J; junction bases left unmatched: 8. Germline CDR1 SGHDT, CDR2 YYEEEE. There are 17 residues in the CDR3. The CDR3 is CASSFGTDSLSNQPQHF. CDR3 DNA: TGTGCCAGCAGCTTTGGGACAGATTCCCTTAGCAATCAGCCCCAGCATTTT.

The chain joins TRBV15 to TRBJ2-5; a weak D match, TRBD1 (5 bases). The ends were cut back, 4 bases at V and 2 bases at J, with 23 bases in the middle. From germline, CDR1 is LNHNV and CDR2 YYDKDF (reference sequence). This CDR3 is 18 amino acids long. The CDR3 nucleotides read TGTGCCACCAGCAATGTGCCGATCCCAGGGATTCGACAAGAGACCCAGTACTTC. As protein: CATSNVPIPGIRQETQYF.

The chain employs TRBV27 and TRBJ1-5; D is unclear. V was trimmed by 6 bases and J by 9 bases, leaving 21 bases between them. Germline V gives CDR1 MNHEY, CDR2 SMNVEV (reference sequence). CDR3 length equals 15 residues. The CDR3: CASRSSSVNGAPQHF. The CDR3 DNA reads as TGTGCCAGCAGGTCAAGTTCAGTCAACGGAGCGCCCCAGCATTTT.

As concerns this clone: The junction departs from germline at one end; a sequencing error may be responsible. The V gene is TRBV7-3, the J gene TRBJ2-1; possible D gene TRBD2, 6 bases. This CDR3 contains 13 residues. The germline V gene has CDR1 SGHTA and CDR2 FQGTGA. CDR3 sequence (DNA): TGTGCCAGCAGCTTAAGTCTTACGGGAGATTTGCTCTTC. Its translation: CASSLSLTGDLLF.

The chain joins TRBV6-5 to TRBJ2-3; 11 nucleotides match TRBD1. Germline V CDR1 and CDR2: MNHEY, SVGAGI. V lost 6 bases, J lost 4 bases, and 6 bases stayed unmatched. There are 15 residues in the CDR3. The CDR3 sequence: CASRDRGRLSDTQYF. The CDR3 region has the DNA TGTGCCAGCAGGGACAGGGGGCGCTTGTCAGATACGCAGTATTTT.

This chain links TRBV5-1 with TRBJ2-7, with TRBD1 matching over 7 bases. V dropped 4 bases and J dropped 3; count of bases not matched to a gene: 16. From germline, CDR1 is SGHRS and CDR2 YFSETQ. The CDR3 length is 17 residues. The CDR3 DNA is TGCGCCAGCAGCCTCAGGGACAGCTCCCTTACCAGCTACGAGCAGTACTTC. It yields the protein CASSLRDSSLTSYEQYF.

This chain links TRBV18 with TRBJ2-1, with 7 bases that match TRBD2. Germline CDR1 KGHSH, CDR2 LQKENI. Germline trimming cut 1 base from V and 0 bases from J; bases unmatched to any gene: 12. CDR3 length: 19 amino acids. The chain's CDR3 is CASSPRALTSWDSYNEQFF. The CDR3 nucleotides are TGTGCCAGCTCACCACGGGCTTTGACTAGCTGGGACTCCTACAATGAGCAGTTCTTC.

This clone has only a few counts. The genes are TRBV7-3 and TRBJ2-2; 11 positions match TRBD1. The J segment lost 7 bases and the V segment lost 0 bases, leaving 4 bases of the junction unmatched. The CDR3 length is 16 residues. In germline, CDR1 is SGHTA, CDR2 FQGTGA. The CDR3 DNA sequence: TGTGCCAGCAGCTTAACCCGGACAGGGGGCTTCGGGGAGCTGTTTTTT. It codes for CASSLTRTGGFGELFF.

J is TRBJ2-3 and V is TRBV11-3; D is unclear. The CDR3 has 16 residues. V was clipped by 5 bases and J by 3 bases, with 18 bases between them. CDR1 and CDR2 (germline): SGHNT, YENEEA. CDR3 protein: CASSVGRSSVTDTQYF. The CDR3 DNA is TGTGCCAGCAGCGTCGGAAGGTCAAGCGTGACAGATACGCAGTATTTT.

The V call is TRBV19, the J call TRBJ1-2; D is undetermined. With 8 bases removed from V and 8 bases from J, the gap between germline ends came to 9 bases. CDR1 and CDR2 (germline): LNHDA, SQIVND (reference sequence). This CDR3 comprises 10 residues. CDR3 residues: CASGFRGYTF. DNA of the CDR3: TGTGCCAGTGGGTTTCGGGGCTACACCTTC.